This note documents a single TCR beta chain sequence. The clone's antigen remains unknown. No base quality information exists; no much larger clone differs at one position. The donors were healthy, HIV-negative adults who had no recently reported acute infections or vaccinations. Only Caucasian adults living in Nashville, Tennessee, USA were represented among the donors. Magnetic negative selection was used to enrich CD4+ T cells, after which naive cells were positively selected on CD45RA and the negative fraction became the memory subset. Blood was obtained by leukapheresis, after which PBMCs were separated by Ficoll-Histopaque density gradient centrifugation and cryopreserved in liquid nitrogen vapor phase. Purity and quantity of every magnetically sorted T cell population were checked by analytical flow cytometry. Genomic DNA was isolated from each sorted fraction and quantified by UV absorbance on a Nanodrop 2000c.

Using the deep immunoSEQ assay, TCR CDR3 regions were amplified from genomic DNA by multiplex PCR. Extracted genomic DNA from each cell subset was distributed evenly across all wells of several immunoSEQ 96-well plates, and each plate was treated as a replicate. Each replicate PCR for sorted subsets received around 210 ng genomic DNA, equal to about 29,000 T cell genomes. Purified libraries were measured with a Qubit 3.0 fluorometer, size-checked on a Bioanalyzer 2100, and measured again with the KAPA Library Quantification kit. A separate single-read 150-cycle Illumina NextSeq 550 flow cell was used to sequence each immunoSEQ 96-well plate. For the original study's pipeline: The immunoSEQ output contained only junctional sequences without quality scores, so filtering could not match that applied to full-length reads. To assign V/J genes and CDR3, sequences were annotated against IMGT germline references using PyIR, a Python wrapper for IgBLAST v1.9. Reads were filtered out if the reads had weak V/J assignments (E-value above 1e-6), no CDR3, stop codons, out-of-frame junctions, or ambiguous translated residues. V3J clonotypes were defined as sequences sharing an identical inferred V gene, J gene, and CDR3 amino acid sequence. The percentage overlap between two repertoires was calculated by dividing the number of shared unique clonotypes by the size of the smaller repertoire. Richness of each repertoire was evaluated using RTK rarefaction, the Chao1 estimator, and Recon v2.1 estimates of unobserved clonotypes. Generation probabilities were computed with OLGA for all TCRbeta clonotypes obtained by the gDNA method from several donors. TCRdb took this table from immuneACCESS and kept in-frame rearrangements with V and J called. Such tables lack part of the clones; where checked against another copy, unresolved V genes explain under half of the gap, and the rest is unexplained. Clonal size and the V and J genes are those of that table, whereas D and trimming came from the DNA. Counted in this sample were around 2.5 million clones; 80% to 95% of them appeared once. The top ten clones comprise approximately 0.37% of the sample.

This specimen comes from a study of shared clonotypes between healthy human individuals (dated by TCRdb to 2020 to 2021). Describing the broader study: A few men and two women, aged 18 to 49 years, made up the cohort. To estimate repertoire size and how much clonotype sharing occurs between individuals, the study deeply sequenced the blood TCR repertoires of roughly 5 healthy adults. Per donor, leukapheresis produced somewhere between about 0.94 and 9.5 billion PBMCs. To increase sequencing depth and limit assay-specific biases, TCR repertoire library preparation and sequencing were carried out by different laboratories using diverse techniques. For each donor, three plates each were used for CD4 naive and CD4 memory, two plates were used for CD8 naive, and one plate was used for CD8 memory.

V lost 8 bases and J lost 3 bases; the stretch between them is 17 bases long. In the germline V gene (reference sequence), CDR1 corresponds to MNHEY and CDR2 to SMNVEV. The CDR3 measures 14 amino acids from cysteine to phenylalanine. Of all the DNA, just the CDR3 is kept, 42 bases in frame from base 1. Broader findings and caveats from the paper: Naive subsets generally had larger estimated clonotype richness than memory subsets did. Rarefaction of sorted-subset datasets indicated incomplete sequencing despite the large sequencing depth. When several donors were compared, the shared fraction of clonotypes was about 5.2% for naive CD4, about 4% for naive CD8, 2% to 2.5% for memory CD4, and around 0.4% for memory CD8. The small number of donors limited the genetic and exposure-history diversity represented. Sampling was limited to blood, and TCR repertoires in tissue likely differ from TCR repertoires in blood. Compared with non-shared clonotypes, clonotypes shared by all four sorted-subset donors had higher generation probabilities. Pairwise subsampling led to the expectation that sequencing depth would affect the degree of clonotype sharing among donors.

Recombination connected TRBV27 to TRBJ2-7; TRBD1 might be the D gene, on 6 matching bases. Sequencing was done on a sample of naive CD4+ T cells from PBMCs. The cell subset or site label for this specimen denotes: CD45RA+ positively selected. This clonotype was obtained from a man aged 18 to 30 in good health. Some clones in this sample may be carry-over from other donors' samples. The nucleotide sequence is TGTGCCAGCGGGGGTGGGCAGGGGCTCTACGAGCAGTACTTC. This yields the protein CASGGGQGLYEQYF.